These 20 T cell receptor beta chains share one sample of origin, sequenced in a study of shared clonotypes between healthy human individuals. Terminally differentiated effector memory CD45RA+ cells were excluded from the naive CD8 cells, which were CD45RO-negative and positively selected for CCR7. TCRdb's copy holds only in-frame clones and misses some; the assay was immunoSEQ multiplex PCR. The sample gives about 800,000 clones, 95% to 97% of which show up once; less than 0.3% is in the top ten. The sequenced sample consisted of naive CD8+ T cells sorted from blood. The receptors derive from a young man in good health.

The V call is TRBV7-9, the J call TRBJ1-2; D is ambiguous. Germline V lookup: CDR1 SEHNR, CDR2 FQNEAQ (reference sequence). The CDR3 runs to 14 residues. Trimming removed 5 bases from V and 1 base from J, with 11 bases in between. The CDR3 is CASSNRQLNYGYTF. CDR3 DNA sequence: TGTGCCAGCAGCAATCGACAACTTAACTATGGCTACACCTTC.

The chain carries TRBV7-9 and TRBJ1-1; 8 bases line up with TRBD1. This CDR3 has 14 residues. CDR1 SEHNR and CDR2 FQNEAQ come from the germline V gene (reference sequence). V was pared by 4 bases and J by 4 bases, with 5 bases of the junction left unmatched. CDR3 residues: CASSSGGLGTEAFF. The CDR3 region has the DNA TGTGCCAGCAGCTCAGGGGGCCTCGGCACTGAAGCTTTCTTT.

CDR3 nucleotides: TGCGCCAGCAGCCAAGATGGAGGGGTGGGGACTGAAGCTTTCTTT. Translation gives CASSQDGGVGTEAFF. The J gene is TRBJ1-1, the V gene TRBV4-1; the D gene is possibly TRBD1 (5 bases). Trimming took 0 bases from V and 5 from J, leaving 13 bases between them. In germline, CDR1 is MGHRA, CDR2 YSYEKL. CDR3 length equals 15 residues.

The chain employs TRBV28 and TRBJ1-5, with 7 nucleotides matching TRBD1. The CDR3 is 16 residues long. Unmatched junction bases numbered 7, after V lost 5 bases and J lost 0 bases. CDR1 is MDHEN, CDR2 SYDVKM, per germline. The CDR3 region is CASSPQTGNSNQPQHF. In nucleotides, the CDR3 is TGTGCCAGCAGTCCCCAGACAGGGAATAGCAATCAGCCCCAGCATTTT.

This chain uses TRBV21-1 with TRBJ2-7; the table's D call TRBD1 went unverified against the DNA. TRBV21-1 is annotated as a pseudogene. The CDR3 totals 18 residues. DNA for the CDR3: TGTGCCAGCAGCAAAGAGGTCAGGGACAGGGAAAACGCCTACGAGCAGTACTTC. Translated, it gives CASSKEVRDRENAYEQYF.

The chain couples TRBV29-1 to TRBJ1-1, with unresolved D. V lost 5 bases and J 3 bases, leaving 7 bases between the germline ends. The CDR3 loop spans 11 amino acids. Looked up from germline, CDR1 is SQVTM and CDR2 is ANQGSEA. CDR3 DNA: TGCAGCGTTTGGGGTTACACTGAAGCTTTCTTT. This codes for CSVWGYTEAFF.

This chain joins TRBV27 and TRBJ1-2; tentatively, D is TRBD1 (5 bases). The V gene's germline CDR1 is MNHEY and CDR2 SMNVEV (reference sequence). This CDR3 is 14 amino acids long. The V end was cut by 3 bases, the J end by 0 bases, with 8 bases between. The CDR3 reads CASSFWGTNYGYTF. As DNA, the CDR3 is TGTGCCAGCAGTTTTTGGGGGACTAACTATGGCTACACCTTC.

A remark on this clone: Germline is not matched at one junction end, which may reflect a read error. V is TRBV29-1 and J is TRBJ2-2; the match to TRBD2 covers 12 bases. The CDR3 is 15 amino acids. Germline lookup yields CDR1 SQVTM and CDR2 ANQGSEA. DNA of the CDR3: TGCAGCGTCGAAGGACTAGCGGGACATACCGGGGAGCTGTTTTTT. Protein product: CSVEGLAGHTGELFF.

This rearrangement joins TRBV4-1 to TRBJ2-3, with 9 bases lining up with TRBD2. The CDR3 spans 20 residues. Germline V lookup: CDR1 MGHRA, CDR2 YSYEKL. J gave up 2 bases and V 0 bases, and 15 bases lay outside the gene matches. The CDR3 protein is CASSQEGGPSGIGFTDTQYF. The CDR3 DNA follows: TGCGCCAGCAGCCAAGAAGGGGGGCCTAGCGGGATAGGATTCACAGATACGCAGTATTTT.

For the CDR3, the DNA is TGTGCCAGCAGCTTGACAGGGGAAGGCACCGGGGAGCTGTTTTTT. Residues: CASSLTGEGTGELFF. The chain combines TRBV5-4 with TRBJ2-2; TRBD1 aligns across 7 bases. Looked up from germline, CDR1 is SGHNT and CDR2 is YYREEE (reference sequence). V shed 1 base, J shed 4 bases, and the junction held 4 bases outside the gene matches. The CDR3 is 15 residues long.

The chain is built from TRBV7-9 and TRBJ1-2, with TRBD1 as a possible D gene (5 bases). CDR3 size: 12 residues. CDR1 SEHNR and CDR2 FQNEAQ come from the germline V gene (reference sequence). V lost 6 bases and J lost 7, with 12 bases in between. CDR3 residues: CASRGSGLGYTF. The CDR3 coding sequence is TGTGCCAGCAGAGGTTCAGGGCTTGGCTACACCTTC.

This clone was seen once. V and J are TRBV5-6 and TRBJ2-1, with D perhaps TRBD2 (7 bases). The CDR3 has 12 residues. Trimming took off 6 bases at V and 9 bases at J, with 13 bases between the two ends. Germline CDR1 and CDR2: SGHDT and YYEEEE. CDR3 in amino acids: CASTKGGREQFF. As DNA, the CDR3 is TGTGCCAGCACCAAGGGGGGGCGTGAGCAGTTCTTC.

This clone came up a few times. Within the sample, other DNA sequences also encode this same CDR3. The rearrangement joins TRBV5-1 to TRBJ2-7; D might be TRBD2 (6 bases). The germline gives CDR1 SGHRS, CDR2 YFSETQ. V was cut by 3 bases and J by 0 bases, with 7 bases left in between. The CDR3 is made up of 13 amino acids. The CDR3 DNA reads as TGCGCCAGCAGCTACGGGAGCTCCTACGAGCAGTACTTC. This translates into CASSYGSSYEQYF.

The chain links TRBV18 to TRBJ1-1; possibly TRBD1 for D (6 bases). V lost 1 base, J lost 8 bases, and 14 bases lay in between. CDR1 is KGHSH, CDR2 LQKENI, per germline. CDR3 length: 14 amino acids. CDR3 protein: CASSPRDNIMEAFF. DNA of the CDR3: TGTGCCAGCTCACCACGGGACAATATTATGGAAGCTTTCTTT.

The CDR3 DNA reads as TGTGCCACCAGCTGGATGAATGAGCAGTTCTTC. This codes for CATSWMNEQFF. The chain combines TRBV15 with TRBJ2-1; the D is unclear. V gave up 5 bases and J gave up 7 bases, with 6 bases separating them. This CDR3 is built from 11 residues. From germline, CDR1 is LNHNV and CDR2 YYDKDF (reference sequence).

The V call is TRBV18, the J call TRBJ2-7; D may match TRBD1 or TRBD2 (11 bases each). Trimming cost V 3 bases and J 7 bases, with 28 bases left between them. This CDR3 has 18 residues. Germline V gives CDR1 KGHSH, CDR2 LQKENI. This CDR3 is CASSPGQGASGRKREQYF. The CDR3 nucleotides are TGTGCCAGCTCACCCGGACAGGGGGCTAGCGGGAGGAAGAGGGAGCAGTACTTC.

The chain employs TRBV25-1 and TRBJ1-1, with D tentatively TRBD1 (6 bases). The CDR3 has 15 residues. CDR1 and CDR2 (germline): MGHDK, SYGVNS. V was shortened by 2 bases and J by 4 bases, with 14 bases between the two germline ends. DNA for the CDR3: TGTGCCAGCAGTGAACTCAGGGGTAGTGCCACTGAAGCTTTCTTT. The encoded protein is CASSELRGSATEAFF.

The rearrangement joins TRBV5-1 to TRBJ2-7; D uncertain. The CDR3 has 15 residues. Germline V gives CDR1 SGHRS, CDR2 YFSETQ. Trimming cost V 4 bases and J 0 bases, with 14 bases left between them. The CDR3 DNA follows: TGCGCCAGCAGCGCTCTCCCGGGCCCCTCCTACGAGCAGTACTTC. It is translated as CASSALPGPSYEQYF.

The chain is built from TRBV25-1 and TRBJ2-1; weak D call: TRBD1 (5 bases). V was trimmed by 2 bases and J by 15 bases, leaving 8 bases between them. CDR3 length: 10 amino acids. Germline lookup yields CDR1 MGHDK and CDR2 SYGVNS. CDR3 protein: CASSEAGLFF. The CDR3 bases are TGTGCCAGCAGTGAAGCAGGGCTGTTCTTC.

V is TRBV6-6 and J is TRBJ1-5, with D possibly TRBD1 on 6 matching bases. The ends were cut back, 5 bases at V and 5 bases at J, with 16 bases in the middle. Per the germline V gene, CDR1 is MNHNY and CDR2 is SVGAGI (reference sequence). This CDR3 region has 15 residues. The CDR3 DNA sequence: TGTGCCAGCAGTCAACTCCGGGACACAGATCAGCCCCAGCATTTT. It is translated as CASSQLRDTDQPQHF.